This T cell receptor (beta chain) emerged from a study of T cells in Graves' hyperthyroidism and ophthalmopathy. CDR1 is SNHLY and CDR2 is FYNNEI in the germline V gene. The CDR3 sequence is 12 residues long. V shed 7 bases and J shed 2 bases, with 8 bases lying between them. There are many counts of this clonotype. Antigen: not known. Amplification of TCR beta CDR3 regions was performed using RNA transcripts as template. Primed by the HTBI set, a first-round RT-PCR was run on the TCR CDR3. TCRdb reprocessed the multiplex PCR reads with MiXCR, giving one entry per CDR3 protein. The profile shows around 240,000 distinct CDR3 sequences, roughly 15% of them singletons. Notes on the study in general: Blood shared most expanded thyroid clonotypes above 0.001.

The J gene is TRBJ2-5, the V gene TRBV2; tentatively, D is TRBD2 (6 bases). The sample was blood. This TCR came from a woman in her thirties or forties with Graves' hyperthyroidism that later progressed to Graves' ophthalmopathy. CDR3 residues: CASMGLQETQYF. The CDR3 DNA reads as TGTGCCAGCATGGGACTTCAAGAGACCCAGTACTTC.